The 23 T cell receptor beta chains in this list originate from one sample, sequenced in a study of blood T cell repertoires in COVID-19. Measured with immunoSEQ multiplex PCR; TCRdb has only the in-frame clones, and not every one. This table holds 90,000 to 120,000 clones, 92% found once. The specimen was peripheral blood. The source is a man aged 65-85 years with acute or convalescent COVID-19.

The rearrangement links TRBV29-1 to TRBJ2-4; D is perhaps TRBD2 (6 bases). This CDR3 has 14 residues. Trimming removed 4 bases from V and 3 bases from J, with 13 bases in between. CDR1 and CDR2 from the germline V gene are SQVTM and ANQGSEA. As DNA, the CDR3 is TGCAGCGTTGCCCCGGAGGGGAGCAAAAACATTCAGTACTTC. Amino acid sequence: CSVAPEGSKNIQYF.

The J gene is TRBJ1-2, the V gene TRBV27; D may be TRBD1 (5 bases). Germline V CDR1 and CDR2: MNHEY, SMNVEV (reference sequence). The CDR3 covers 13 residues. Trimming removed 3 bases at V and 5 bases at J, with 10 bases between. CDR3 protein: CASSLGRGYGYTF. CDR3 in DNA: TGTGCCAGCAGTTTGGGGCGGGGGTATGGCTACACCTTC.

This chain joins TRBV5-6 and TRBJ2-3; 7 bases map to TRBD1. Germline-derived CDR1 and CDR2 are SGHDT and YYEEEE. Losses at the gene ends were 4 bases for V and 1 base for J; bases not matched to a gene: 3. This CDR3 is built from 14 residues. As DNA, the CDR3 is TGTGCCAGCAGCCCTACAGGGGGCACAGATACGCAGTATTTT. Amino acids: CASSPTGGTDTQYF.

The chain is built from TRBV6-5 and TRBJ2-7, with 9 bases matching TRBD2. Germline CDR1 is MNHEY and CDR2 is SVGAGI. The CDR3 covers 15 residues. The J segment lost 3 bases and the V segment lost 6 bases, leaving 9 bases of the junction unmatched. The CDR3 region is CASRNSGGLLYEQYF. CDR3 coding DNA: TGTGCCAGCAGGAATAGCGGGGGCCTTCTCTACGAGCAGTACTTC.

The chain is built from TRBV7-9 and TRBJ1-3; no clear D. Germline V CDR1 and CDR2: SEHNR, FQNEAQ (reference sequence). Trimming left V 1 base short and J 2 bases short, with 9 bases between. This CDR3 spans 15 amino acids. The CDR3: CASSLVADTGNTIYF. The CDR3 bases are TGTGCCAGCAGCTTAGTGGCCGATACTGGAAACACCATATATTTT.

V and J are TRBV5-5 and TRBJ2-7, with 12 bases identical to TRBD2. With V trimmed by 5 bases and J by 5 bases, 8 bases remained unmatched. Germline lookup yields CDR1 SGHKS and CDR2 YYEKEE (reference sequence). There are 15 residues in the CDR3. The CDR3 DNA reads TGTGCCAGCAGACCCCCGGGACTAGCGGGCAACGAGCAGTACTTC. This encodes CASRPPGLAGNEQYF.

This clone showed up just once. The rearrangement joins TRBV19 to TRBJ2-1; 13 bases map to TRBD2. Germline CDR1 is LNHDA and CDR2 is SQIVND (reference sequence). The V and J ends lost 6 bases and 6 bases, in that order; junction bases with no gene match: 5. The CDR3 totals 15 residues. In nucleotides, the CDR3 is TGTGCCAGTAGCCTACTAGCGGGGGGGCTCAATGAGCAGTTCTTC. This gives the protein CASSLLAGGLNEQFF. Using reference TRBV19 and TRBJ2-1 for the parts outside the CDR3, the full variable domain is DGGITQSPKYLFRKEGQNVTLSCEQNLNHDAMYWYRQDPGQGLRLIYYSQIVNDFQKGDIAEGYSVSREKKESFPLTVTSAQKNPTAFYLCASSLLAGGLNEQFFGPGTRLTVL.

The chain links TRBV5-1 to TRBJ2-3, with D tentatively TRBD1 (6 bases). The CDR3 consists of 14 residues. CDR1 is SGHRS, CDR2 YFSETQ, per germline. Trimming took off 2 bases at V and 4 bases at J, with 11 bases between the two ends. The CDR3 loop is CASSFGQRADTQYF. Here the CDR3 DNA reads TGCGCCAGCAGCTTCGGACAGAGAGCAGATACGCAGTATTTT.

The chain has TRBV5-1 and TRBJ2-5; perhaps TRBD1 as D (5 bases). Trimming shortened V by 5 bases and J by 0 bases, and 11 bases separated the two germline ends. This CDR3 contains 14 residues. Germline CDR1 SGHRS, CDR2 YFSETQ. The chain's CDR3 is CASRRGGNQETQYF. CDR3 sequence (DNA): TGCGCCAGCAGAAGGGGCGGAAACCAAGAGACCCAGTACTTC.

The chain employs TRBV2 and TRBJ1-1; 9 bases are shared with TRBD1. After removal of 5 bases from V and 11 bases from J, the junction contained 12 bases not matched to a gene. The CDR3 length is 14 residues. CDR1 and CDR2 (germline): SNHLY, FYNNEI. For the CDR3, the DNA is TGTGCCAGCAGTCAAATAGGGACAGGGAAAGGGGCTTTCTTT. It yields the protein CASSQIGTGKGAFF.

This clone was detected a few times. The CDR3 is CASSPWDTDNSPLHF. CDR3 sequence (DNA): TGTGCCAGCTCACCGTGGGACACCGATAATTCACCCCTCCACTTT. J is TRBJ1-6 and V is TRBV18; D might be TRBD1 (6 bases). The CDR3 consists of 15 residues. Germline CDR1 is KGHSH and CDR2 is LQKENI. The germline V and J ends were trimmed by 3 bases and 5 bases, with 11 bases remaining between them.

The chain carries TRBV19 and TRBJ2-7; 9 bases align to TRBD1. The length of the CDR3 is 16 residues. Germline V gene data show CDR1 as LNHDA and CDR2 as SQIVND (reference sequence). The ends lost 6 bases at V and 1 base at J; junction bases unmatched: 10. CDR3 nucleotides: TGTGCCAGTAGCCTCGTGACAGGGGGAAGGTCCTACGAGCAGTACTTC. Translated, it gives CASSLVTGGRSYEQYF.

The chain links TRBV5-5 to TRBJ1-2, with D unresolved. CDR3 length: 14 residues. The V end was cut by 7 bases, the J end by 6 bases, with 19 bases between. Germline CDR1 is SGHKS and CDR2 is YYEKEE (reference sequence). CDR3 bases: TGTGCCAGCGACATCGACGGGGAAAATCATGGCTACACCTTC. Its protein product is CASDIDGENHGYTF.

CDR3 in amino acids: CASSLGGSYSNQPQHF. The CDR3 DNA reads TGTGCCAGCAGCTTAGGCGGATCTTATAGCAATCAGCCCCAGCATTTT. The V gene is TRBV7-6, the J gene TRBJ1-5, with D hard to call. Germline lookup yields CDR1 SGHVS and CDR2 FNYEAQ. Trimming pared 1 base from V and 0 bases from J, leaving 10 bases between. This CDR3 contains 16 residues.

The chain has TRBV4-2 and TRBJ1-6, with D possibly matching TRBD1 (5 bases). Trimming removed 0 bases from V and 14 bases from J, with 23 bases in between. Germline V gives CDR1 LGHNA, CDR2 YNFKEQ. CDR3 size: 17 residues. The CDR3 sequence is CASSQEDPRGTPGTLHF. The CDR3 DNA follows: TGTGCCAGCAGCCAAGAGGACCCCCGGGGGACGCCTGGAACCCTCCACTTT.

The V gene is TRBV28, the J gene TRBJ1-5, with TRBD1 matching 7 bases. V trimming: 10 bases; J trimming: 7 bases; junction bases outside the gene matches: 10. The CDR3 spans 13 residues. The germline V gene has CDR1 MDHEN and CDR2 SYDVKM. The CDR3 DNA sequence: TGTGCCAACCGCACAGGGGATGAACAGCCCCAGCATTTT. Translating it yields CANRTGDEQPQHF.

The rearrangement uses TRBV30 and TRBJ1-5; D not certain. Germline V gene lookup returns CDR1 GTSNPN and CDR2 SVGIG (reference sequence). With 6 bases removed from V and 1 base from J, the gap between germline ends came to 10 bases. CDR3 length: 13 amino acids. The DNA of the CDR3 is TGTGCCTGTTCCCCGGGAAGCAATCAGCCCCAGCATTTT. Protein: CACSPGSNQPQHF.

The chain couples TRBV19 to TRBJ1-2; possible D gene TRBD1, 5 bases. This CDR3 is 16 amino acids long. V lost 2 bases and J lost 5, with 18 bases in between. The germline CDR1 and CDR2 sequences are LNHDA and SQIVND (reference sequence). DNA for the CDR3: TGTGCCAGTAGTATACAGGGCGCGACTCCTGCTTATGGCTACACCTTC. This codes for CASSIQGATPAYGYTF.

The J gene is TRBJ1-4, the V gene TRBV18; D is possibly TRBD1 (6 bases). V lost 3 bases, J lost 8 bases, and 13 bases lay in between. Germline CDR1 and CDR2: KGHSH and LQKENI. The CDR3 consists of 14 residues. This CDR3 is CASSPLRGGEKLFF. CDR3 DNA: TGTGCCAGCTCACCGCTCCGAGGGGGAGAAAAACTGTTTTTT.

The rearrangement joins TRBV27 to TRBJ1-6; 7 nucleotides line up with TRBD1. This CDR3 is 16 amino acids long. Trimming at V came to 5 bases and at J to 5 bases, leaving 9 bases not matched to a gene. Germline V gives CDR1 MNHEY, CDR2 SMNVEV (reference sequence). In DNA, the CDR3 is TGTGCCAGCAGTCCTGGGACAGCGATTAATAATTCACCCCTCCACTTT. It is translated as CASSPGTAINNSPLHF.

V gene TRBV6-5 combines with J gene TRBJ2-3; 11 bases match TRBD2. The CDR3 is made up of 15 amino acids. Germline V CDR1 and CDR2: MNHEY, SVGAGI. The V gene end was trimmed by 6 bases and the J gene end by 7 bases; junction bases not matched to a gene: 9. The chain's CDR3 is CASSLTSGVRNTQYF. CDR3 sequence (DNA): TGTGCCAGCAGCCTGACTAGCGGGGTGCGCAATACGCAGTATTTT.

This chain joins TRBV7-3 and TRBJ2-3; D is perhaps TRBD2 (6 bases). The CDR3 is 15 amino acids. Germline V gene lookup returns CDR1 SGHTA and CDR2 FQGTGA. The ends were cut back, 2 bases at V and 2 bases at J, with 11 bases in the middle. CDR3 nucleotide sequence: TGTGCCAGCAGCTTACGGGGGATTCTCACAGATACGCAGTATTTT. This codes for CASSLRGILTDTQYF.

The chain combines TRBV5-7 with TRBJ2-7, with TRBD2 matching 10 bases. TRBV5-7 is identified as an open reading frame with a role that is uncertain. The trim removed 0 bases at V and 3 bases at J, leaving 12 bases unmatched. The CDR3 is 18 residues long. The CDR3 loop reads CASSLGLAGADPVYEQYF. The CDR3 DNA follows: TGTGCCAGCAGCTTGGGTCTAGCGGGAGCCGATCCCGTCTACGAGCAGTACTTC.